The entry below describes one T cell receptor (beta chain). As yet, its antigen is unknown. This entry comes from a study of graft-versus-host responses after intestinal transplantation. The repertoire was sequenced with immunoSEQ multiplex PCR; TCRdb's copy has only in-frame clones and lacks some. The table has nearly 90,000 clones, about four fifths seen once; the top ten hold about a sixth. The CDR3 loop spans 16 amino acids. CDR1 and CDR2 (germline): LNHNV, YYDKDF (reference sequence). Specimen: unstimulated CD8+ T cells sorted from spleen or lymph node cells, collected before intestinal transplant. This chain connects TRBV15 to TRBJ2-5, with a possible D match to TRBD2 (6 bases). The closer fit of TRBJ2-7 to the DNA end suggests the J call may be wrong. This receptor was identified in a human donor who received an intestinal transplant. The CDR3 reads CATSRDPGGGVYEQYF. Written as DNA, the CDR3 is TGTGCCACCAGCAGAGATCCCGGGGGTGGGGTCTACGAGCAGTACTTC.